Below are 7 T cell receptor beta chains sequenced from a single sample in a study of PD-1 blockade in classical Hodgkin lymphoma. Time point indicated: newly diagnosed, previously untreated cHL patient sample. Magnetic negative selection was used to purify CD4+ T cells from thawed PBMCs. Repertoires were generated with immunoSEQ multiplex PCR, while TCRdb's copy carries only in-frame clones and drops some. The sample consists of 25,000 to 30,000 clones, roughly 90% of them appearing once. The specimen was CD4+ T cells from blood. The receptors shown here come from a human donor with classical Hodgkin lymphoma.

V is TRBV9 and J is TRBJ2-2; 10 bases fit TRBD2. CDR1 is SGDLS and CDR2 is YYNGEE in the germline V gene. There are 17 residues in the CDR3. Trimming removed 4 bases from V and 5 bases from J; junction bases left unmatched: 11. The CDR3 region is CASSPSAGGPSTGELFF. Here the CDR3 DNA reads TGTGCCAGCAGCCCTTCAGCGGGAGGGCCGAGTACCGGGGAGCTGTTTTTT.

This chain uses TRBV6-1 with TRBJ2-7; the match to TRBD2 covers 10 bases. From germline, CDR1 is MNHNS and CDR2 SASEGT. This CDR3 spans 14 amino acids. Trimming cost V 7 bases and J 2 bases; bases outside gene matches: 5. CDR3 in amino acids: CASTRLAGAYEQYF. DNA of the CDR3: TGTGCCAGCACCCGACTAGCGGGTGCCTACGAGCAGTACTTC.

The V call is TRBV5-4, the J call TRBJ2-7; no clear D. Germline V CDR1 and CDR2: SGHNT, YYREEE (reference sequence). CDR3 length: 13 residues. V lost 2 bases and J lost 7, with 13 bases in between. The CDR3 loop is CASSFVESWEQYF. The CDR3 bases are TGTGCCAGCAGCTTTGTCGAGTCGTGGGAGCAGTACTTC. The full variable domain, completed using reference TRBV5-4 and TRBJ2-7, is ETGVTQSPTHLIKTRGQQVTLRCSSQSGHNTVSWYQQALGQGPQFIFQYYREEENGRGNFPPRFSGLQFPNYSSELNVNALELDDSALYLCASSFVESWEQYFGPGTRLTVT.

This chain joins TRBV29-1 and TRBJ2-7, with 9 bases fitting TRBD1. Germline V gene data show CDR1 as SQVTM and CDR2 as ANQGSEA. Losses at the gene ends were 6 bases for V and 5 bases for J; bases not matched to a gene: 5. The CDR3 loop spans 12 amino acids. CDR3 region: CSVGDRVNEQYF. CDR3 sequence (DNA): TGCAGCGTCGGGGACAGGGTTAACGAGCAGTACTTC.

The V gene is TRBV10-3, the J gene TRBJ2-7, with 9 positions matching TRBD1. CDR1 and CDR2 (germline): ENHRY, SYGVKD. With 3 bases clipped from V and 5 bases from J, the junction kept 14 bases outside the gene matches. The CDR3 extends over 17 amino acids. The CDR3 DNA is TGTGCCATCAGTGAAGGTGGACCGGGACAGGGTTCCCACGAGCAGTACTTC. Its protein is CAISEGGPGQGSHEQYF.

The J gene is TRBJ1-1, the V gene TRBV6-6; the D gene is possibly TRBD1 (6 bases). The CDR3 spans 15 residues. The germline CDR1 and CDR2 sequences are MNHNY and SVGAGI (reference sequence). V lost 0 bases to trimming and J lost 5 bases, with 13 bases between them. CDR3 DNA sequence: TGTGCCAGCAGTTACTCGTACAGGGAGCTAACTGAAGCTTTCTTT. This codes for CASSYSYRELTEAFF.

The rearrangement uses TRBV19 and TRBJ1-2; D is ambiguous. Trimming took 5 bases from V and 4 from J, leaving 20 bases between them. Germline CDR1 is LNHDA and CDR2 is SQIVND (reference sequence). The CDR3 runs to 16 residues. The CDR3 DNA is TGTGCCAGTAGTCCTGTCCCGGGAGTGAGGACCTATGGCTACACCTTC. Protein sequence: CASSPVPGVRTYGYTF.